The next 8 T cell receptor beta chains were all read from a single sample in a study of shared clonotypes between healthy human individuals. Assay: immunoSEQ multiplex PCR; the TCRdb copy retains only in-frame clones and omits some. The data show about 1 million clones, with about 76% seen just once and 1.4% held by the top ten. The sequenced sample consisted of memory CD4+ T cells sorted from blood. Indicated subset: CD45RA-negative fraction. All receptors derive from a man between 18 and 29 years old in good health.

The rearrangement links TRBV7-9 to TRBJ1-2; 8 nucleotides line up with TRBD1. Germline V lookup: CDR1 SEHNR, CDR2 FQNEAQ (reference sequence). The CDR3 is made up of 15 amino acids. Losses at the gene ends were 5 bases for V and 5 bases for J; bases not matched to a gene: 10. The DNA of the CDR3 is TGTGCCAGCAGCACAGCGGACAGGGCCGGGTATGGCTACACCTTC. It codes for CASSTADRAGYGYTF.

The table lists this clone with a few counts. The rearrangement links TRBV6-6 to TRBJ1-1; no clear D. Germline loops: CDR1 MNHNY, CDR2 SVGAGI (reference sequence). This CDR3 has 14 amino acids. V gave up 3 bases and J gave up 4 bases, with 12 bases separating them. CDR3 DNA: TGTGCCAGCAGTTATCGGTCCGGGCGCACTGAAGCTTTCTTT. Protein product: CASSYRSGRTEAFF.

This CDR3 reads CSVVGQGRIETQYF. Here the CDR3 DNA reads TGCAGCGTTGTAGGACAGGGGAGGATTGAGACCCAGTACTTC. V and J are TRBV29-1 and TRBJ2-5; 9 nucleotides align to TRBD1. Trimming took 4 bases from V and 5 from J; bases not matched to a gene: 8. This CDR3 contains 14 residues. Per germline, CDR1 SQVTM and CDR2 ANQGSEA.

This sequence joins TRBV18 and TRBJ2-1; 12 nucleotides line up with TRBD2. CDR1 and CDR2 from the germline V gene are KGHSH and LQKENI. This CDR3 is 19 amino acids long. The V segment lost 3 bases and the J segment 6 bases; nucleotides outside the gene matches: 15. The CDR3 loop is CASSPKTSGGYTMGNEQFF. DNA for the CDR3: TGTGCCAGCTCACCTAAGACTAGCGGGGGCTACACTATGGGCAATGAGCAGTTCTTC. The complete variable domain, with remaining parts taken from reference TRBV18 and TRBJ2-1, reads NAGVMQNPRHLVRRRGQEARLRCSPMKGHSHVYWYRQLPEEGLKFMVYLQKENIIDESGMPKERFSAEFPKEGPSILRIQQVVRGDSAAYFCASSPKTSGGYTMGNEQFFGPGTRLTVL.

J is TRBJ2-7 and V is TRBV6-1; D perhaps matches TRBD2 (6 bases). V lost 6 bases and J 2 bases, leaving 14 bases between the germline ends. This CDR3 region has 14 residues. CDR1 and CDR2 from the germline V gene are MNHNS and SASEGT. CDR3 sequence (DNA): TGTGCCAGCAGGGCTGGGGGGACCCCCTACGAGCAGTACTTC. Its protein product is CASRAGGTPYEQYF.

This clone has only a few counts. This specimen includes other DNA sequences encoding the same CDR3. V usage is TRBV5-4 and J usage is TRBJ2-7; no clear D. V dropped 0 bases and J dropped 1 base, with 5 bases sitting between them. The germline CDR1 and CDR2 sequences are SGHNT and YYREEE (reference sequence). CDR3 size: 13 residues. The CDR3 DNA is TGTGCCAGCAGCTTGGGCCGATCCTACGAGCAGTACTTC. Translation: CASSLGRSYEQYF.

The V and J genes are TRBV20-1 and TRBJ1-3; D remains unclear. With 3 bases removed from V and 7 bases from J, the gap between germline ends came to 7 bases. Germline V lookup: CDR1 DFQATT, CDR2 SNEGSKA (reference sequence). The CDR3 has 11 residues. This chain's CDR3 is CSASYLNTIYF. The CDR3 DNA reads TGCAGTGCTAGCTACCTGAACACCATATATTTT.

The chain combines TRBV6-5 with TRBJ2-5; 7 nucleotides line up with TRBD1. Trimming at V came to 5 bases and at J to 7 bases, leaving 13 bases not matched to a gene. Germline CDR1 and CDR2: MNHEY and SVGAGI. The CDR3 contains 15 residues. The CDR3 DNA reads as TGTGCCAGCAGTAATCCCGGGACAGCGGTTCTGACCCAGTACTTC. Encoded protein: CASSNPGTAVLTQYF.